This T cell receptor (beta chain) was profiled in a study of spatial heterogeneity in lung cancer. Study-level points and caveats: Mutation tallies in tumors tracked expanded intratumoral alpha and beta TCR counts.

Time point reported: sample taken at primary tumor resection. Unsorted tumor, nontumor lung tissue or cryopreserved PBMC supplied the whole RNA. Concerning this clonotype: Its cognate antigen is unknown.

CDR3 length: 15 amino acids. The junction had 6 bases not matched to a gene; V was cut back by 4 bases and J by 7 bases. Germline CDR1 is MNHEY and CDR2 is SVGAGI. Each molecule of TCR cDNA was tagged with one unique molecular identifier. TCRdb analysed the 5' RACE reads with MiXCR anew, one entry per CDR3 protein. This sample has about 10,000 distinct CDR3 sequences; approximately 49% occur once, and the top ten carry roughly 28%. The specimen was lung tumor tissue, collected at surgery. The TCR sequence derives from a female donor with early-stage non-small cell lung cancer. The rearrangement links TRBV6-5 to TRBJ1-6; 8 nucleotides align to TRBD1. CDR3 in amino acids: CASSLDRQGNSPLHF. Written as DNA, the CDR3 is TGTGCCAGCAGTTTGGACAGACAGGGGAATTCACCCCTCCACTTT.